This passage covers 17 T cell receptor beta chains from one sample sequenced in a study of blood T cell repertoires in COVID-19. Libraries were prepared by immunoSEQ multiplex PCR; TCRdb keeps only in-frame clonotypes and omits some of them. The profile shows roughly 250,000 clones, 75% to 90% of them singletons. The sample was peripheral blood. Receptor source: a woman in her 40s with acute or convalescent COVID-19.

This chain links TRBV10-3 with TRBJ1-1, with 8 bases aligning to TRBD1. This CDR3 has 14 amino acids. The V segment lost 0 bases and the J segment 3 bases; nucleotides outside the gene matches: 0. Germline values: CDR1 ENHRY, CDR2 SYGVKD. This chain's CDR3 is CAISESQGDTEAFF. DNA of the CDR3: TGTGCCATCAGTGAGTCACAGGGGGACACTGAAGCTTTCTTT.

V gene TRBV7-9 combines with J gene TRBJ1-1, with D unclear. Trimming pared 5 bases from V and 1 base from J, leaving 8 bases between. Germline V gene sequence: CDR1 SEHNR, CDR2 FQNEAQ (reference sequence). This CDR3 is built from 13 residues. CDR3 sequence: CASSLQENTEAFF. Written as DNA, the CDR3 is TGTGCCAGCAGCCTCCAGGAGAACACTGAAGCTTTCTTT.

This clone showed up just once. The V and J genes are TRBV6-1 and TRBJ1-5; D might be TRBD1 (6 bases). Germline V gene sequence: CDR1 MNHNS, CDR2 SASEGT. V was cut by 2 bases and J by 1 base, with 12 bases left in between. The CDR3 covers 16 residues. CDR3 residues: CASSERGAFSNQPQHF. Written as DNA, the CDR3 is TGTGCCAGCAGTGAACGGGGGGCTTTCAGCAATCAGCCCCAGCATTTT.

The chain carries TRBV19 and TRBJ1-2, with 7 bases fitting TRBD1. CDR3 length: 13 residues. Germline assignment: CDR1 LNHDA and CDR2 SQIVND (reference sequence). V dropped 3 bases and J dropped 5; count of bases not matched to a gene: 3. The chain's CDR3 is CASSMSRGYGYTF. Here the CDR3 DNA reads TGTGCCAGTAGTATGAGCAGGGGGTATGGCTACACCTTC.

The V and J genes are TRBV7-8 and TRBJ1-1; TRBD1 aligns across 7 bases. V lost 7 bases and J lost 4; bases outside the gene matches: 15. CDR3 length equals 16 residues. Germline CDR1 and CDR2: SGHVS and FQNEAQ. In DNA form, the CDR3 reads TGTGCCAGCACCCTACAGGGGCTCCTGGGAAGCACTGAAGCTTTCTTT. Its protein product is CASTLQGLLGSTEAFF.

The rearrangement links TRBV7-3 to TRBJ2-1, with 8 nucleotides matching TRBD1. CDR3 length: 12 residues. J lost 13 bases, V lost 5 bases, and 7 bases had no gene match. The germline CDR1 and CDR2 sequences are SGHTA and FQGTGA. The CDR3 sequence: CASSVGQASQFF. DNA of the CDR3: TGTGCCAGCAGCGTGGGACAGGCCTCTCAGTTCTTC.

As concerns this clone: The sample has other DNA sequences that encode this CDR3 too. The rearrangement uses TRBV18 and TRBJ2-3, with a weak D call TRBD2 (6 bases). The CDR3 is 12 residues long. V lost 6 bases and J lost 6, with 10 bases in between. Germline V gene lookup returns CDR1 KGHSH and CDR2 LQKENI. CDR3 sequence (DNA): TGTGCCAGCTCCCCTGGGGGGGATACGCAGTATTTT. Translating gives CASSPGGDTQYF.

The CDR3 DNA reads TGCGCCAGCAGCTCGACAGATTCGAACACTGAAGCTTTCTTT. Amino acid sequence: CASSSTDSNTEAFF. The rearrangement links TRBV5-1 to TRBJ1-1; D possibly corresponds to TRBD1 (5 bases). CDR3 length: 14 residues. Germline V gene data show CDR1 as SGHRS and CDR2 as YFSETQ. V lost 3 bases to trimming and J lost 1 base, with 10 bases between them.

V gene TRBV9 combines with J gene TRBJ2-5, with D perhaps matching TRBD1 (6 bases). CDR1 SGDLS and CDR2 YYNGEE come from the germline V gene. V was pared by 3 bases and J by 7 bases, with 16 bases between. The CDR3 covers 14 residues. CDR3 sequence: CASSAETGFMTQYF. The CDR3 nucleotides read TGTGCCAGCAGCGCAGAGACAGGATTCATGACCCAGTACTTC.

This CDR3 is CASSLRNRVNNSPLHF. CDR3 nucleotides: TGTGCCAGCAGTTTGAGGAACAGGGTTAATAATTCACCCCTCCACTTT. The chain joins TRBV28 to TRBJ1-6, with a weak D call TRBD1 (6 bases). The CDR3 length is 16 residues. V was cut by 3 bases and J by 5 bases, with 14 bases left in between. Germline V gene data show CDR1 as MDHEN and CDR2 as SYDVKM. Drawing the rest from reference TRBV28 and TRBJ1-6, the complete variable domain is DVKVTQSSRYLVKRTGEKVFLECVQDMDHENMFWYRQDPGLGLRLIYFSYDVKMKEKGDIPEGYSVSREKKERFSLILESASTNQTSMYLCASSLRNRVNNSPLHFGNGTRLTVT.

The chain recombines TRBV7-2 with TRBJ2-7, with D possibly being TRBD2 (7 bases). The CDR3 covers 16 residues. Germline assignment: CDR1 SGHTA and CDR2 FQGNSA. V was pared by 2 bases and J by 5 bases, with 19 bases between. The CDR3 nucleotides are TGTGCCAGCAGCTTACGGGAGGACAGACCTTATAACGAGCAGTACGTC. This gives the protein CASSLREDRPYNEQYV.

The chain uses TRBV10-3 and TRBJ1-5, with a possible D match to TRBD1 (6 bases). The CDR3 has 16 residues. Per the germline V gene, CDR1 is ENHRY and CDR2 is SYGVKD. Trimming shortened V by 0 bases and J by 5 bases, and 14 bases separated the two germline ends. CDR3 nucleotides: TGTGCCATCAGTGAGTCGGAACAGGGCGACTATCAGCCCCAGCATTTT. The encoded protein is CAISESEQGDYQPQHF.

The rearrangement links TRBV4-2 to TRBJ1-5; the match to TRBD1 covers 7 bases. This CDR3 is built from 15 residues. The germline V gene encodes CDR1 LGHNA and CDR2 YNFKEQ. Trimming at V came to 4 bases and at J to 3 bases, leaving 6 bases not matched to a gene. The CDR3: CASSPTGTDNQPQHF. Here the CDR3 DNA reads TGTGCCAGCAGCCCAACCGGGACAGACAATCAGCCCCAGCATTTT.

The J gene is TRBJ1-2, the V gene TRBV6-6, with 8 bases identical to TRBD1. In germline, CDR1 is MNHNY, CDR2 SVGAGI (reference sequence). The CDR3 runs 15 residues. V trimming: 6 bases; J trimming: 2 bases; junction bases outside the gene matches: 8. CDR3 sequence (DNA): TGTGCCAGCAGCCGAGGTGGACAGGGAAACTATGGCTACACCTTC. The encoded protein is CASSRGGQGNYGYTF.

The chain uses TRBV30 and TRBJ2-3; 11 nucleotides match TRBD2. The CDR3 covers 14 residues. Germline-derived CDR1 and CDR2 are GTSNPN and SVGIG (reference sequence). The J segment lost 4 bases and the V segment lost 4 bases, leaving 4 bases of the junction unmatched. Written as DNA, the CDR3 is TGTGCCTGGACTAGCGGGGGGTTCGCAGATACGCAGTATTTT. Its translation is CAWTSGGFADTQYF.

The chain joins TRBV5-1 to TRBJ2-3; D is uncertain. V lost 1 base and J 6 bases, leaving 15 bases between the germline ends. Germline assignment: CDR1 SGHRS and CDR2 YFSETQ. The length of the CDR3 is 15 residues. CDR3 sequence (DNA): TGCGCCAGCAGCTTGTTAGCAGCCCCTGGGGATACGCAGTATTTT. Protein sequence: CASSLLAAPGDTQYF.

V and J are TRBV7-2 and TRBJ2-5; D gene ambiguous. There are 13 residues in the CDR3. V was clipped by 1 base and J by 2 bases, with 5 bases between them. CDR1 SGHTA and CDR2 FQGNSA come from the germline V gene. CDR3 bases: TGTGCCAGCAGCTTAGTACAGCAAGAGACCCAGTACTTC. It encodes CASSLVQQETQYF.